These 9 T cell receptor beta chains were sequenced from one sample in a study of blood T cells in healthy people across ages (dated by TCRdb to 2013 to 2016). The method behind the library was 5' RACE. TCRdb shows the sequencer as Illumina HiSeq 2500. A second PCR of about 6 to 12 cycles was run with a J-beta primer mix and a sample-barcoded 5' primer. TCRdb trimmed public reads at Q25 via fastp, called clones via MiXCR and kept in-frame beta chains. Every entry covers one CDR3 protein and lists the most common genes and DNA from its rows. This sample is represented by 750,000 to 1,000,000 distinct CDR3 sequences; 25% to 30% of them were singletons. The top ten clones comprise about a tenth of the sample. The same sample was also studied in work on T cells of mothers and their children.

What was sequenced was blood. These receptors were collected from a woman aged 40-49 years in good health.

In this sample, this clonotype turned up many times. The chain links TRBV5-1 to TRBJ2-4; TRBD2 matches 7 bases. CDR3 length equals 14 residues. Germline CDR1 is SGHRS and CDR2 is YFSETQ. V was pared by 3 bases and J by 3 bases, with 3 bases of the junction left unmatched. CDR3 amino acids: CASSWEGFKNIQYF. CDR3 nucleotides: TGCGCCAGCAGCTGGGAGGGGTTCAAAAACATTCAGTACTTC.

V and J are TRBV7-9 and TRBJ1-4; possible D gene TRBD1, 5 bases. Germline V gene data show CDR1 as SEHNR and CDR2 as FQNEAQ (reference sequence). With 5 bases removed from V and 5 bases from J, the gap between germline ends came to 18 bases. The CDR3 consists of 16 residues. The CDR3 nucleotides read TGTGCCAGCAGCCCGACTGGGGGATCCCCGAATGAAAAACTGTTTTTT. Its translation is CASSPTGGSPNEKLFF.

In this sample, this clonotype turned up many times. This sequence joins TRBV7-6 and TRBJ2-7; D gene ambiguous. Germline loops: CDR1 SGHVS, CDR2 FNYEAQ. Trimming took 1 base from V and 5 from J, leaving 15 bases between them. The CDR3 consists of 15 residues. The CDR3 sequence: CASSLVGEEVDEQYF. The DNA for the CDR3 is TGTGCCAGCAGCTTAGTTGGGGAAGAGGTCGACGAGCAGTACTTC.

This clonotype has just one count. The chain couples TRBV7-2 to TRBJ2-5; 8 bases match TRBD1. This CDR3 region has 14 residues. Germline loops: CDR1 SGHTA, CDR2 FQGNSA. Trimming removed 7 bases from V and 1 base from J; junction bases left unmatched: 5. CDR3 protein: CASNSTGGQETQYF. The CDR3 nucleotides are TGTGCCAGCAACTCCACAGGGGGCCAAGAGACCCAGTACTTC.

The chain couples TRBV24-1 to TRBJ2-3; 9 positions agree with TRBD2. V trimming: 7 bases; J trimming: 6 bases; junction bases outside the gene matches: 7. The CDR3 contains 14 residues. Germline CDR1 reads KGHDR; CDR2 reads SFDVKD. DNA of the CDR3: TGTGCCACCAGAAGAGCGGGGGGCCCGGATACGCAGTATTTT. This translates into CATRRAGGPDTQYF.

The V and J genes are TRBV2 and TRBJ2-5; 10 bases line up with TRBD2. J gave up 11 bases and V 7 bases, and 19 bases lay outside the gene matches. The CDR3 length is 16 residues. Germline CDR1 SNHLY, CDR2 FYNNEI. The CDR3 nucleotides are TGTGCCAGCAAAGGAGGTCGTAGCGGGGGGTTTAATGAGCAGTACTTC. Translation gives CASKGGRSGGFNEQYF.

Points on this clonotype: At one boundary the junction diverges from the germline segment, which might be a read error. This chain connects TRBV14 to TRBJ1-1, with D maybe TRBD1 (5 bases). The CDR3 is 11 amino acids. CDR1 is SGHDN, CDR2 FVKESK, per germline. CDR3 coding DNA: TGTGCCAGCAGCAAAGACAGTCAAGCTTTCTTT. Translation: CASSKDSQAFF.

The chain uses TRBV30 and TRBJ1-1, with D possibly being TRBD1 (6 bases). Germline V gives CDR1 GTSNPN, CDR2 SVGIG (reference sequence). The CDR3 runs to 11 residues. The V gene lost 3 bases and the J gene lost 13 bases, with 15 bases spanning the gap. The CDR3 DNA reads as TGTGCCTGGAGGGTGAGCGCCAGGGGTTTCTTT. It yields the protein CAWRVSARGFF.

About this clonotype itself: This sequence may be a read error, since a much larger clone differs from it by one base. The chain employs TRBV12-3 or TRBV12-4 and TRBJ2-1, with TRBD1 matching 7 bases. CDR3 length equals 15 residues. V was clipped by 5 bases and J by 5 bases; unmatched bases: 9. CDR3 loop: CASSSSAQGDNEQFF. CDR3 DNA: TGTGCCAGCAGTAGCTCGGCGCAGGGGGACAATGAGCAGTTCTTC.